This T cell receptor (beta chain) is from a study of cytomegalovirus exposure and HLA in healthy donors. CDR3 length equals 13 residues. V was cut by 7 bases and J by 0 bases, with 9 bases left in between. CDR1 is LGHNT and CDR2 is FRNRAP in the germline V gene. In the PCR, 60 Vbeta and 13 Jbeta primers were used. The table came from immunoSEQ multiplex PCR; TCRdb's copy has only in-frame clones and leaves some out. The table records a few hundred thousand clones, more than 60% of them present only once. The sequence derives from a girl aged 2 to 9 in good health and CMV-seronegative. The chain couples TRBV12-5 to TRBJ1-1, with TRBD1 as a possible D gene (5 bases). Sequencing was carried out using PBMCs. The CDR3 is CASALTVNTEAFF. The CDR3, as DNA: TGTGCTAGTGCCCTGACAGTGAACACTGAAGCTTTCTTT.